This T cell receptor beta chain was found in a study of neurological immune-mediated disorders (dated by TCRdb to about 2019). In the study overall: Of the roughly 34 multiple sclerosis patients, about 31 had relapsing-remitting MS and 3 had secondary progressive MS. The study compared peripheral blood TCR-beta repertoires of HTLV-I-associated myelopathy (HAM/TSP) patients, multiple sclerosis patients and healthy controls using UMI-based sequencing. The roughly 110 TCR-beta libraries covered PBMC samples along with longitudinal samples, technical triplicates, and paired sorted CD4+ and CD8+ T-cell subsets. Of the approximately 66 subjects in the cohort, roughly 14 were HAM/TSP patients, approximately 34 were multiple sclerosis patients, and about 20 were healthy controls.

Libraries from unsorted PBMCs were made from 2 million PBMCs kept in RNAlater at -80 degrees C until RNA extraction. Multiple sclerosis patients were enrolled in a US clinical protocol evaluating disease progression by magnetic resonance imaging. Peripheral blood was subjected to Ficoll-Hypaque density gradient centrifugation to isolate PBMCs, which were then cryopreserved in liquid nitrogen. On the study overall, not on this receptor specifically: The highest TCR clonal expansion was observed in HAM/TSP patients, whereas the lowest was observed in MS patients, even when compared with healthy controls. No identical CDR3 amino acid sequences were found to be shared among expanded clones across subjects, suggesting that TCR-beta repertoires were private in all groups. Phylogenetic analysis grouped repertoires from 18 of 34 MS patients into a cluster of related CDR3 sequences, suggesting a possible repertoire-level signature. No clinical or MRI features were associated with the MS cluster, and the authors said that larger cohorts are needed.

cDNA was synthesized by template-switch 5'RACE using a primer with a 10-nucleotide random unique molecular identifier that tagged each TCR transcript. Each sequencing run produced over 170 million TCR-beta sequences covering 15-18 subjects. The RNeasy kit was used to extract total RNA. Using the KAPA Real-time Library Amplification kit, TCR-beta VDJ regions were amplified with primers for the TCR constant region and the 5'RACE anchor. A first PCR added sample indexes and Illumina adaptors, and a second PCR then raised library yield. After purification with Ampure beads, the TCR product of roughly 650 bp was size-selected on a 2% E-gel SizeSelection system. Library quality was checked on a Bioanalyzer, concentration was measured with Qubit, and libraries were quantified with the Kapa Library Quantification kit before pooling. Paired-end 2 x 150 bp sequencing of the libraries was performed on an Illumina HiSeq 2500. To increase sequence diversity, roughly 23-30% phiX was spiked into each library pool. As for the original processing: The UMI-based MiGEC pipeline processed quality-filtered reads and removed over 80% of raw TCR sequences during error correction. VDJ genes were aligned to IMGT germline references, and clonotypes were defined by unique CDR3 amino acid sequence plus V-J genes. Clonal expansion, Shannon diversity and CDR3 relatedness were evaluated with VDJtools (CalcPairwiseDistances, ClusterSamples), while phylogenetic trees were built in CLCbio workbench. Expanded clones were defined as having at least 8 unique UMIs, based on coefficient-of-variation modelling across technical triplicates. TCRdb reran the public reads through fastp at Q25 and MiXCR, keeping productive beta chains. Every entry covers one CDR3 protein and lists the most common genes and DNA from its rows. TCRdb, not the original authors, processed these V and J calls. The sample has 50,000 to 70,000 distinct CDR3 sequences on record, around 3.1% of them singletons. The ten most abundant clones make up roughly 3.7% of the sample.

Per the germline V gene, SGHRS is the CDR1 and YFSETQ is the CDR2. Trimming removed 0 bases from V and 7 bases from J, leaving 13 bases between the germline ends. The CDR3 starts with the cysteine, ends with the phenylalanine, and has 15 residues. Only the CDR3 portion is preserved as DNA: 45 bases, with reading frame beginning at the first base. This clonotype was counted at least ten times. Its antigen is currently not known. No qualities accompany the bases; no much larger clone lies one base away. The chain couples TRBV5-1 to TRBJ1-4; the D gene identity is not certain. The sample consisted of PBMCs. The sequence derives from a man aged 40-49 years with multiple sclerosis. The DNA sequence reads TGCGCCAGCAGCTTGGCGGTAGGAGGGAGTGAAAAACTGTTTTTT. Translated, this gives CASSLAVGGSEKLFF.